A selection of T cell receptor beta chains follows, all from one sample in a study of blood T cell repertoires in COVID-19. Clones were read by immunoSEQ multiplex PCR, and TCRdb kept only the in-frame ones, dropping some. The sample includes roughly 13,000 clones, around nine tenths of them seen just once. Sequenced input: peripheral blood. These receptors all stem from a man aged 80 or over with acute or convalescent COVID-19. The conserved cysteine and the conserved F or W are not part of the CDR3 here.

V	J	CDR3
TRBV9	TRBJ1-1	ASSVAAGAWSEAF
TRBV5-1	TRBJ2-2	ASTRGDTGELF
TRBV5-1	TRBJ2-2	ASSPPRGARTGELF
TRBV2	TRBJ2-1	ASSDGTGGLSYNEQF
TRBV10-3	TRBJ2-3	AISEPRTDTQY
TRBV7-3	TRBJ2-3	ASSPGTSAVTDTQY
TRBV11-2	TRBJ2-7	ASSNRPGDYEQY
TRBV2	TRBJ2-5	ASQRNGGETQY
TRBV7-9	TRBJ2-7	ASSSGQGAAYEQY
TRBV7-9	TRBJ2-2	ASSLALDPKGAGELF
TRBV5-1	TRBJ2-5	ASRQGARETQY
TRBV6-5	TRBJ1-1	ASTPLRGQAF
TRBV5-1	TRBJ1-2	ASSVNPGQGASGYT
TRBV30	TRBJ1-2	AWKVAGQGNVGYGYT
TRBV19	TRBJ2-2	ASSLQGTSGTTPGELF
TRBV5-1	TRBJ2-7	ASSSGLTYEQY
TRBV6-6	TRBJ1-1	ASSLSTGGRTEAF
TRBV5-1	TRBJ2-7	ASSFRDIPYEQY
TRBV5-1	TRBJ2-2	ASSFLAGTGTGELF
TRBV15	TRBJ2-1	ATSSTQDMFAEQF
TRBV15	TRBJ2-7	ATSSHRDSYEQY
TRBV25-1	TRBJ1-6	ASSDLGATSPLH
TRBV5-1	TRBJ2-5	ASREGNQETQY
TRBV9	TRBJ1-2	ASSEGTGSLYGYT
TRBV28	TRBJ1-2	ASSRTGTAYGYT
TRBV11-2	TRBJ1-3	ASRGQIHSGNTIY
TRBV7-2	TRBJ2-3	ASGILAGVDTQY
TRBV5-1	TRBJ2-5	ASSLTSQETQY
TRBV5-1	TRBJ1-6	ASSLWGTSGTAGVSPLH
TRBV7-9	TRBJ1-6	ASSWGHNSPLH
TRBV4-2	TRBJ1-4	ASSQVSTGGGNEKLF
TRBV6-1	TRBJ2-5	ASSETSGGQETQY
TRBV5-7	TRBJ1-1	ASSFPDLNTEAF
TRBV6-5	TRBJ1-1	ASSLLGDNKAF
TRBV13	TRBJ2-5	ASSLRLQGQETQY
TRBV7-8	TRBJ1-1	ASSLTADSTEAF
TRBV12-3/TRBV12-4	TRBJ1-2	ASRFSSHGYT
TRBV7-2	TRBJ1-5	ASSPRTGSNQPQH
TRBV7-8	TRBJ2-3	ASSLRDRGADTQY
TRBV3-1/TRBV3-2	TRBJ1-5	ASSPHDSYSNQPQH
TRBV11-2	TRBJ2-5	ASSLGGLAGATQETQY
TRBV4-1	TRBJ1-3	ASSQVGTVSGNTIY
TRBV18	TRBJ1-1	ASSPSTGLNTEAF